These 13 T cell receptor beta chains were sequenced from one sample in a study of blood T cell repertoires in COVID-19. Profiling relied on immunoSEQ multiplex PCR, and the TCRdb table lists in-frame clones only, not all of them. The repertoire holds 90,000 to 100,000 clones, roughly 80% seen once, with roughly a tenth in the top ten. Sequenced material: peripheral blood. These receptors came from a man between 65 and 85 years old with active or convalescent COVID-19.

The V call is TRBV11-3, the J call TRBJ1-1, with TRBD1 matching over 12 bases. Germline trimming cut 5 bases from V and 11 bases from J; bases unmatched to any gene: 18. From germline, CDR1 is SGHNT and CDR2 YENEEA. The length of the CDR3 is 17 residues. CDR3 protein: CASSHDLTGTGGSPAFF. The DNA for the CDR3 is TGTGCCAGCAGCCATGATCTTACCGGGACAGGGGGCAGTCCCGCTTTCTTT.

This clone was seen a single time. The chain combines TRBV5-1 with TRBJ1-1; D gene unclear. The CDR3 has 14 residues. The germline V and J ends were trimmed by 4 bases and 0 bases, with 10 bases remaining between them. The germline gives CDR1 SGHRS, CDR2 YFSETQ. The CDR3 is CASSKETMNTEAFF. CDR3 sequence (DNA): TGCGCCAGCAGCAAGGAAACTATGAACACTGAAGCTTTCTTT.

The CDR3 sequence: CASSFYRGRNTIYF. The CDR3 nucleotides are TGTGCCAGCAGTTTCTACAGGGGTAGAAACACCATATATTTT. The chain is built from TRBV28 and TRBJ1-3; 7 nucleotides match TRBD1. Trimming took 3 bases from V and 5 from J; bases not matched to a gene: 4. This CDR3 comprises 14 residues. Germline V gene sequence: CDR1 MDHEN, CDR2 SYDVKM.

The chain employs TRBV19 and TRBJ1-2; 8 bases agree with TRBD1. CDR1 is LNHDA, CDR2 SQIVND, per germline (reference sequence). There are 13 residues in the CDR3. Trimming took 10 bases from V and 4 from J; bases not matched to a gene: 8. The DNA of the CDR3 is TGTGCCACCAGCGACAGGGGAGGCTATGGCTACACCTTC. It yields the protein CATSDRGGYGYTF. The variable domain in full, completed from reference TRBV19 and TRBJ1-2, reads DGGITQSPKYLFRKEGQNVTLSCEQNLNHDAMYWYRQDPGQGLRLIYYSQIVNDFQKGDIAEGYSVSREKKESFPLTVTSAQKNPTAFYLCATSDRGGYGYTFGSGTRLTVV.

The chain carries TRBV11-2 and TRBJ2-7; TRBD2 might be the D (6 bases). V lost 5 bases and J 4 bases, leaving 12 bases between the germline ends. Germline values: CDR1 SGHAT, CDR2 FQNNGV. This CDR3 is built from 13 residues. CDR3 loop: CASSPGLPYEQYF. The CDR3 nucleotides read TGTGCCAGCAGCCCGGGACTTCCGTACGAGCAGTACTTC.

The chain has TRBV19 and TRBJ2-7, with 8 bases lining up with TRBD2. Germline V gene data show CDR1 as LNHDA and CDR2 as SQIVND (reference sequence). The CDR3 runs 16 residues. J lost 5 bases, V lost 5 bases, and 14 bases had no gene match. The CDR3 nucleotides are TGTGCCAGTAGTTCCTTCCCCGGGGGGGGATTCAACGAGCAGTACTTC. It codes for CASSSFPGGGFNEQYF.

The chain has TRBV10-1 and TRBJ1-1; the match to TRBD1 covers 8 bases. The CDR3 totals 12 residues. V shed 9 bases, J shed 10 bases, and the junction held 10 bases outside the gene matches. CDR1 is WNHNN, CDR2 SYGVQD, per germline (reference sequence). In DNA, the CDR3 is TGCGCCAGAGGGACAGGACAAGGGGTAGCTTTCTTT. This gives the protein CARGTGQGVAFF.

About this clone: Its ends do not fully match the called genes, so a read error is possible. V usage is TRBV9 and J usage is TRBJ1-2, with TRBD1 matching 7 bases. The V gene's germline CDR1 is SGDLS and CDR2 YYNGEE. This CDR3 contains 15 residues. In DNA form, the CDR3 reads TGTGCCAGCAGCGTAGACGCGGGGGGACAGTATGTCTACACCTTC. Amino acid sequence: CASSVDAGGQYVYTF.

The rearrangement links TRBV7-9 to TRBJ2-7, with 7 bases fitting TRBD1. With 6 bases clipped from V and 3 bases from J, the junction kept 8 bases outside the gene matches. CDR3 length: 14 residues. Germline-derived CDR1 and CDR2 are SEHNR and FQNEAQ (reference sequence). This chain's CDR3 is CASRPDRANYEQYF. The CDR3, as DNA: TGTGCCAGCAGACCCGACAGGGCGAACTACGAGCAGTACTTC.

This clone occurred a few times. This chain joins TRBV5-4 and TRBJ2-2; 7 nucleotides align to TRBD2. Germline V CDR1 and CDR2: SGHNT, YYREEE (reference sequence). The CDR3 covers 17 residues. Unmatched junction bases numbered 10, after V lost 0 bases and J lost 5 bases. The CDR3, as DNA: TGTGCCAGCAGCTTGGGAGGTAGCGGGCTCAGGACCGGGGAGCTGTTTTTT. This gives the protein CASSLGGSGLRTGELFF.

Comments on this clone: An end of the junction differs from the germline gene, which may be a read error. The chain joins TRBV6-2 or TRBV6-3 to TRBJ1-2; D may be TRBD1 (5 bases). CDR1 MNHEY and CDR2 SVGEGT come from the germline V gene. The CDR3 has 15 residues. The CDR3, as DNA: TGTGCCAGCAGTACCTTATCAGGGATCTACTACGGCTACACCTTC. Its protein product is CASSTLSGIYYGYTF.

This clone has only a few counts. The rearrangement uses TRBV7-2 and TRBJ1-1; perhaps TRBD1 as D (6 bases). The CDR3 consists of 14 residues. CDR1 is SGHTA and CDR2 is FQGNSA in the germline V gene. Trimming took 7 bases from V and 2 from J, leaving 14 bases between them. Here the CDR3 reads CASKGGQGNTEAFF. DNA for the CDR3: TGTGCCAGCAAAGGGGGTCAGGGCAACACTGAAGCTTTCTTT.

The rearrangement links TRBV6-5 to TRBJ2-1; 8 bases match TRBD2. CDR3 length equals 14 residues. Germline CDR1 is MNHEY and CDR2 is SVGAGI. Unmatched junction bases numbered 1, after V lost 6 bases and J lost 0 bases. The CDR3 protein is CASRREGSYNEQFF. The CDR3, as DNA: TGTGCCAGCAGACGGGAGGGCTCCTACAATGAGCAGTTCTTC.